This paragraph reports one TCR beta chain. Its recognized antigen is unknown. Base quality data are lacking; no much larger clone is found one base away. This record comes from a study of blood T cell repertoires in COVID-19 (dated by TCRdb to about 2020). Regarding the complete study: Samples covering the acute and convalescent phases of COVID-19 were provided by collaborators in the United States, Italy and Spain. The material from the prospective study consisted of cDNA or gDNA derived from T cells, B-cell-depleted T cells, or PBMCs. Subjects who had been exposed to COVID-19, were actively infected with it, or had recovered from it provided the deeply sampled blood TCRbeta repertoires that made up the dataset. The repertoires were made available in a free public database intended to serve as a resource for research on the immune response to SARS-CoV-2. Samples came from the ongoing ImmuneRACE study (first 160 participants) plus 1,254 subjects from 6 global collaborators. Sample metadata almost always included a de-identified subject ID, COVID-19 status, age in years and sex. HLA class I and class II types, where available, came from metadata supplied by the sample provider rather than from assay-based typing. Paper-wide results and their limitations: The quantity of clinical and demographic metadata differed by source and by participant and was supplied without curation.

The CDR3 covers 14 residues, taking in both the cysteine and the phenylalanine. Left in the record is the CDR3 DNA by itself, 42 bases read in frame from the first base. The germline V gene encodes CDR1 MDHEN and CDR2 SYDVKM. The germline V end is reduced by 5 bases and the J end by 8 bases; junction bases left unmatched: 6. The collaborating institutions used their own protocols to collect whole blood in K2EDTA tubes. For TCRbeta analysis, collaborators shipped samples in one of three forms: frozen whole blood, isolated PBMCs, or DNA extracted from either of those sample types. The immunoSEQ Assay, a bias-controlled multiplex PCR, was used to amplify TCRbeta CDR3 regions from genomic DNA. From the authors' description of their analysis: The number of nucleated cells in each sample was estimated from the amplification of reference gene primers within the assay. To quantify the absolute abundance of each unique TCRbeta CDR3 rearrangement, sequence reads were collapsed and filtered. For each sample, productive Simpson clonality was calculated as the square root of Simpson's diversity index over productive rearrangements. In TCRdb, the immuneACCESS table is reduced to in-frame sequences with V and J assigned. These tables do not hold every clone; where another copy was compared, an unresolved V gene accounts for under half, and the others remain unexplained. Clone size and the V and J calls come from that table; the DNA yielded D and trimming. In this sample the table shows about 140,000 clones, about 76% of which occur a single time. The ten largest clonotypes hold roughly 13% of the sample.

Recombination linked TRBV28 to TRBJ1-6, and 7 bases in between align with TRBD1. The receptor's source is a man aged 80 or over with acute or convalescent COVID-19. Sequencing used peripheral blood. The sequence in DNA is TGTGCCAGCAGTGCGGGACAGCCCGATTCACCCCTCCACTTT. Its protein reads: CASSAGQPDSPLHF.